This T cell receptor (beta chain) was identified during a study of graft-versus-host responses after intestinal transplantation. Study-level background: All recipients were given anti-thymocyte globulin induction, and tacrolimus and steroids were then administered for three to four years.

Study observations and caveats: The study found high graft-versus-host to host-versus-graft clonal ratios in allografts of patients with graft-donor T cell macrochimerism. GvH clones turned up in recipient marrow; some had shown up first in ileum or blood.

On this clone itself: Its antigen is as yet unknown.

Germline V gene lookup returns CDR1 MNHNS and CDR2 SASEGT. V shed 7 bases, J shed 4 bases, and the junction held 6 bases outside the gene matches. The CDR3 is 13 amino acids. Libraries were prepared by immunoSEQ multiplex PCR; TCRdb keeps only in-frame clonotypes and omits some of them. The sample has some 27,000 clones, approximately 93% seen once. The TCR was taken from a human patient who received an intestinal transplant, so some T cells may come from the graft donor. The sequencing here drew on PBMCs, taken 18 days after transplant. V usage is TRBV6-1 and J usage is TRBJ1-2; 7 bases are shared with TRBD1. The CDR3 DNA reads TGTGCCAGCAAGCAAGGGGGCACCTATGGCTACACCTTC. It is translated as CASKQGGTYGYTF.